One and the same sample provided the 31 T cell receptor beta chains below, sequenced in a study of glioma-infiltrating T cells (dated by TCRdb to 2016 to 2018). Data came from an Illumina MiSeq. The iRepertoire nested amplicon-rescue multiplex PCR (arm-PCR) platform was used to amplify TCR alpha and beta CDR3 regions from RNA. TCRdb reworked the public reads: Q25 trimming with fastp, MiXCR clone assembly, productive beta chains retained. When rows share a CDR3 protein, they turn into one entry using the most common DNA and genes. This sample lists 100,000 to 150,000 distinct CDR3 sequences; about 22% were detected once. Of the sample, about a quarter is held by the ten largest clones. Material: glioma tissue, nonneoplastic brain tissue, or PBMCs (not recorded which). The receptors were gathered from a human donor with low-grade glioma or glioblastoma, undergoing nonglioma brain surgery, or in good health (not recorded which).

At least ten counts were recorded for this clonotype. The gene calls are TRBV6-1 and TRBJ2-7, with D unclear. V gave up 3 bases and J gave up 2 bases, with 17 bases separating them. The CDR3 contains 16 residues. The germline gives CDR1 MNHNS, CDR2 SASEGT. The CDR3 sequence is CASSDVGGPATYEQYV. As DNA, the CDR3 is TGTGCCAGCAGTGACGTTGGCGGCCCAGCGACCTACGAGCAGTACGTC.

The V call is TRBV20-1, the J call TRBJ1-2; D not certain. CDR1 and CDR2 from the germline V gene are DFQATT and SNEGSKA (reference sequence). The CDR3 is 12 amino acids. Trimming shortened V by 6 bases and J by 2 bases, and 10 bases separated the two germline ends. The CDR3 DNA reads TGCAGTGCCCCGGACGGAAACTATGGCTACACCTTC. Its protein is CSAPDGNYGYTF.

This chain joins TRBV2 and TRBJ1-2, with 7 bases identical to TRBD1. The CDR3 totals 13 residues. The trim removed 6 bases at V and 4 bases at J, leaving 5 bases unmatched. In germline, CDR1 is SNHLY, CDR2 FYNNEI. This CDR3 reads CASRGTAVYGYTF. As DNA, the CDR3 is TGTGCCAGCAGGGGGACAGCAGTCTATGGCTACACCTTC.

This clonotype came up many times. V and J are TRBV7-2 and TRBJ2-1, with TRBD2 identical over 10 bases. The CDR3 is 16 amino acids. Germline V gene data show CDR1 as SGHTA and CDR2 as FQGNSA. J lost 0 bases, V lost 5 bases, and 4 bases had no gene match. DNA of the CDR3: TGTGCCAGCAGCCCTAGCGGGGGAAGCTCCTACAATGAGCAGTTCTTC. It translates to CASSPSGGSSYNEQFF.

V is TRBV19 and J is TRBJ1-2; perhaps TRBD1 as D (5 bases). The germline V and J ends were trimmed by 9 bases and 8 bases, with 19 bases remaining between them. CDR1 and CDR2 from the germline V gene are LNHDA and SQIVND (reference sequence). This CDR3 has 13 amino acids. The CDR3 sequence is CARRITGTSGYTF. The CDR3 bases are TGTGCCAGGAGGATAACCGGGACCTCGGGCTACACCTTC.

This clonotype came up a few times. CDR3 nucleotide sequence: TGTGCCAGCAGCTTGGTGGGGAGGAGCCCCTACAATGAGCAGTTCTTC. It yields the protein CASSLVGRSPYNEQFF. V usage is TRBV7-9 and J usage is TRBJ2-1, with D tentatively TRBD2 (6 bases). Germline loops: CDR1 SEHNR, CDR2 FQNEAQ (reference sequence). V lost 3 bases and J lost 2, with 14 bases in between. The CDR3 consists of 16 residues.

This chain links TRBV7-9 with TRBJ2-5; D may be TRBD1 (5 bases). CDR1 and CDR2 from the germline V gene are SEHNR and FQNEAQ (reference sequence). The CDR3 is 11 residues long. Trimming shortened V by 11 bases and J by 4 bases, and 11 bases separated the two germline ends. CDR3 protein: CAAHQGETQYF. In DNA form, the CDR3 reads TGTGCCGCACACCAGGGAGAGACCCAGTACTTC. Complete variable domain (other parts from reference TRBV7-9 and TRBJ2-5): DTGVSQNPRHKITKRGQNVTFRCDPISEHNRLYWYRQTLGQGPEFLTYFQNEAQLEKSRLLSDRFSAERPKGSFSTLEIQRTEQGDSAMYLCAAHQGETQYFGPGTRLLVL.

This clonotype appeared a few times. V and J are TRBV7-6 and TRBJ1-3, with TRBD1 identical over 9 bases. J lost 6 bases, V lost 4 bases, and 7 bases had no gene match. The length of the CDR3 is 15 residues. Germline V CDR1 and CDR2: SGHVS, FNYEAQ. DNA of the CDR3: TGTGCCAGCAGCTGGGGACAGGGTCTCGAAAACACCATATATTTT. Its protein product is CASSWGQGLENTIYF.

The CDR3 region is CASRVGPDNYGYTF. The CDR3 nucleotides are TGTGCCAGCCGCGTGGGGCCAGACAACTATGGCTACACCTTC. This rearrangement joins TRBV6-6 to TRBJ1-2; possible D gene TRBD1, 5 bases. The CDR3 contains 14 residues. The V end lost 8 bases, the J end lost 2 bases, and 15 bases lay between the germline ends. Germline V gives CDR1 MNHNY, CDR2 SVGAGI (reference sequence).

The chain couples TRBV6-2 or TRBV6-3 to TRBJ2-1; TRBD2 agrees at 10 bases. This CDR3 comprises 18 residues. V trimming: 5 bases; J trimming: 5 bases; junction bases outside the gene matches: 15. Germline V gene sequence: CDR1 MNHEY, CDR2 SVGEGT. The CDR3 DNA is TGTGCCAGCAGTCACCTCTTTCTAGCGGGGGAGGTCAACAATGAGCAGTTCTTC. Protein: CASSHLFLAGEVNNEQFF.

Comment on this clonotype: This likely comes from a read error, as the CDR3 has no conserved phenylalanine or tryptophan at its end. No DNA is shown, since the ends of the CDR3 on it are uncertain; the CDR3 is the one TCRdb lists. V and J are TRBV25-1 and TRBJ2-7. Counting both end residues, the CDR3 totals 9 amino acids. The germline gives CDR1 MGHDK, CDR2 SYGVNS. The CDR3 sequence is CASSESVKR.

The CDR3 reads CASNRESTDTQYF. The DNA of the CDR3 is TGTGCCAGCAACAGGGAAAGCACAGATACGCAGTATTTT. This chain joins TRBV19 and TRBJ2-3; the D gene is possibly TRBD1 (6 bases). The CDR3 sequence is 13 residues long. CDR1 is LNHDA, CDR2 SQIVND, per germline (reference sequence). V was shortened by 9 bases and J by 0 bases, with 10 bases between the two germline ends.

Ten or more counts support this clonotype. The chain links TRBV28 to TRBJ2-1, with 9 positions matching TRBD2. Losses at the gene ends were 9 bases for V and 8 bases for J; bases not matched to a gene: 8. The germline V gene encodes CDR1 MDHEN and CDR2 SYDVKM. The CDR3 covers 13 residues. The CDR3 spells CASNLAGKDEQFF. CDR3 sequence (DNA): TGTGCCAGTAATCTAGCGGGGAAGGATGAGCAGTTCTTC.

This clonotype was detected many times. This rearrangement joins TRBV6-2 or TRBV6-3 to TRBJ1-1; 10 bases are shared with TRBD1. The CDR3 runs to 15 residues. Germline trimming cut 2 bases from V and 6 bases from J; bases unmatched to any gene: 6. Germline V gene data show CDR1 as MNHEY and CDR2 as SVGEGT. The CDR3 DNA sequence: TGTGCCAGCAGTTACCCCGGACAGGGGGGACCTGAAGCTTTCTTT. It specifies CASSYPGQGGPEAFF.

This clonotype was seen more than once but under ten times. The chain joins TRBV19 to TRBJ1-2; the match to TRBD1 covers 8 bases. Trimming took 5 bases from V and 4 from J; bases not matched to a gene: 3. This CDR3 comprises 13 residues. Germline CDR1 is LNHDA and CDR2 is SQIVND (reference sequence). CDR3 sequence: CASSPQGAYGYTF. CDR3 nucleotides: TGTGCCAGTAGTCCCCAGGGGGCCTATGGCTACACCTTC.

Comments on this clonotype: This may be a read error: a much more frequent sequence differs by one nucleotide. The V call is TRBV6-2 or TRBV6-3, the J call TRBJ2-3; 7 nucleotides align to TRBD1. This CDR3 has 12 amino acids. The ends lost 6 bases at V and 7 bases at J; junction bases unmatched: 4. The germline V gene encodes CDR1 MNHEY and CDR2 SVGEGT. The CDR3 sequence: CASRYRGHTQYF. The CDR3 nucleotides read TGTGCCAGCAGGTACAGGGGACATACGCAGTATTTT.

The V gene is TRBV29-1, the J gene TRBJ2-1; TRBD2 matches at 9 bases. Germline V gives CDR1 SQVTM, CDR2 ANQGSEA. This CDR3 contains 14 residues. Unmatched junction bases numbered 13, after V lost 6 bases and J lost 10 bases. CDR3 coding DNA: TGCAGCGTCCTAAAGGGTAGCGGGGGTGGAGAGCAGTTCTTC. The encoded protein is CSVLKGSGGGEQFF.

This clonotype was counted at least ten times. V gene TRBV20-1 combines with J gene TRBJ2-3; 7 positions agree with TRBD2. The V segment lost 1 base and the J segment 1 base; nucleotides outside the gene matches: 5. CDR1 DFQATT and CDR2 SNEGSKA come from the germline V gene (reference sequence). CDR3 length equals 15 residues. The CDR3 sequence is CSARAERGRTDTQYF. In DNA, the CDR3 is TGCAGTGCTAGAGCCGAGCGGGGCCGCACAGATACGCAGTATTTT.

V and J are TRBV4-1 and TRBJ2-3, with D perhaps matching TRBD2 (6 bases). Trimming took 0 bases from V and 5 from J, leaving 15 bases between them. Germline CDR1 is MGHRA and CDR2 is YSYEKL. The CDR3 contains 16 residues. CDR3 region: CASSQDKRVRLDTQYF. Written as DNA, the CDR3 is TGCGCCAGCAGCCAAGACAAGCGGGTCCGATTAGATACGCAGTATTTT.

This clonotype was counted at least ten times. The V and J genes are TRBV25-1 and TRBJ1-1, with 12 positions matching TRBD1. Per the germline V gene, CDR1 is MGHDK and CDR2 is SYGVNS. The CDR3 totals 17 residues. V lost 6 bases to trimming and J lost 5 bases; unmatched junction nucleotides: 13. The CDR3: CASSLGTGGTLGTEAFF. For the CDR3, the DNA is TGTGCCAGCAGCCTAGGGACAGGGGGCACCTTAGGGACTGAAGCTTTCTTT.

The J gene is TRBJ1-5, the V gene TRBV28; D uncertain. This CDR3 spans 16 amino acids. Germline assignment: CDR1 MDHEN and CDR2 SYDVKM. Trimming removed 3 bases at V and 1 base at J, with 13 bases between. CDR3 sequence reads: CASSLWTVGSNQPQHF. The CDR3 DNA reads TGTGCCAGCAGTTTGTGGACGGTTGGGAGCAATCAGCCCCAGCATTTT.

There are a few counts of this clonotype. V gene TRBV20-1 combines with J gene TRBJ2-3, with D uncertain. The CDR3 length is 14 residues. Germline CDR1 is DFQATT and CDR2 is SNEGSKA (reference sequence). V lost 0 bases and J 0 bases, leaving 7 bases between the germline ends. DNA for the CDR3: TGCAGTGCTAGAGATGTGGCTAGCACAGATACGCAGTATTTT. This gives the protein CSARDVASTDTQYF.

The rearrangement joins TRBV12-3 or TRBV12-4 to TRBJ1-1; 7 nucleotides line up with TRBD1. The CDR3 has 13 residues. After removal of 6 bases from V and 4 bases from J, the junction contained 5 bases not matched to a gene. CDR3 residues: CASRAGGSTEAFF. The CDR3 DNA is TGTGCCAGCAGGGCAGGGGGTAGCACTGAAGCTTTCTTT.

This clonotype was observed at least ten times. The rearrangement joins TRBV6-1 to TRBJ1-3; D is ambiguous. The CDR3 is 12 residues long. Germline CDR1 MNHNS, CDR2 SASEGT. Trimming pared 7 bases from V and 4 bases from J, leaving 8 bases between. CDR3 region: CASTIAGNTIYF. In DNA form, the CDR3 reads TGTGCCAGCACCATAGCGGGAAACACCATATATTTT.

This clonotype was seen more than once but under ten times. This chain joins TRBV6-2 or TRBV6-3 and TRBJ2-7; D gene unclear. The CDR3 is 12 amino acids. The germline V gene has CDR1 MNHEY and CDR2 SVGEGT. For the CDR3, the DNA is TGCGCCAGCAGCCGCACTAAGTACGAGCAGTACGTC. Amino acid sequence: CASSRTKYEQYV.

This clonotype was observed at least ten times. The gene calls are TRBV20-1 and TRBJ1-2; D is unresolved. Germline CDR1 and CDR2: DFQATT and SNEGSKA (reference sequence). CDR3 length: 12 residues. The V end was cut by 6 bases, the J end by 3 bases, with 11 bases between. In nucleotides, the CDR3 is TGCAGTGCAAAGGAGGATGACTATGGCTACACCTTC. This translates into CSAKEDDYGYTF.

This rearrangement joins TRBV9 to TRBJ2-1; TRBD1 matches 8 bases. The CDR3 is 15 residues long. V was pared by 1 base and J by 8 bases, with 8 bases of the junction left unmatched. Germline-derived CDR1 and CDR2 are SGDLS and YYNGEE. The CDR3 nucleotides are TGTGCCAGCAGCGTAACCGGGACAGGTCTGGATGAGCAGTTCTTC. Protein product: CASSVTGTGLDEQFF. The whole variable domain, remainder taken from reference TRBV9 and TRBJ2-1, is DSGVTQTPKHLITATGQRVTLRCSPRSGDLSVYWYQQSLDQGLQFLIQYYNGEERAKGNILERFSAQQFPDLHSELNLSSLELGDSALYFCASSVTGTGLDEQFFGPGTRLTVL.

The V call is TRBV2, the J call TRBJ1-1; 7 nucleotides align to TRBD1. Per germline, CDR1 SNHLY and CDR2 FYNNEI. V lost 11 bases, J lost 3 bases, and 3 bases stayed unmatched. The CDR3 extends over 11 amino acids. The CDR3 region is CAGDRDTEAFF. The CDR3 region has the DNA TGTGCCGGCGACAGGGACACTGAAGCTTTCTTT.

The table lists this clonotype with a few counts. The V call is TRBV6-6, the J call TRBJ1-5, with a tentative D call TRBD1 (5 bases). The V gene's germline CDR1 is MNHNY and CDR2 SVGAGI (reference sequence). V was shortened by 1 base and J by 11 bases, with 15 bases between the two germline ends. The CDR3 is made up of 14 amino acids. The CDR3 bases are TGTGCCAGCAGTTACTTGGCAGCGGGGGTGGCCCAGCATTTT. Translation: CASSYLAAGVAQHF.

This rearrangement joins TRBV27 to TRBJ2-3; 7 bases are a match to TRBD1. Trimming removed 10 bases from V and 2 bases from J; junction bases left unmatched: 6. Germline lookup yields CDR1 MNHEY and CDR2 SMNVEV (reference sequence). There are 13 residues in the CDR3. DNA of the CDR3: TGTGCCACTACCGACAGGGACACAGATACGCAGTATTTT. It specifies CATTDRDTDTQYF.

V is TRBV7-8 and J is TRBJ2-5; tentative D call: TRBD1 (6 bases). The germline V gene has CDR1 SGHVS and CDR2 FQNEAQ. V was cut by 1 base and J by 2 bases, with 17 bases left in between. The CDR3 consists of 17 residues. The CDR3 spells CASSLGGGRVLQETQYF. CDR3 DNA sequence: TGTGCCAGCAGCTTAGGAGGGGGAAGGGTTTTACAAGAGACCCAGTACTTC.